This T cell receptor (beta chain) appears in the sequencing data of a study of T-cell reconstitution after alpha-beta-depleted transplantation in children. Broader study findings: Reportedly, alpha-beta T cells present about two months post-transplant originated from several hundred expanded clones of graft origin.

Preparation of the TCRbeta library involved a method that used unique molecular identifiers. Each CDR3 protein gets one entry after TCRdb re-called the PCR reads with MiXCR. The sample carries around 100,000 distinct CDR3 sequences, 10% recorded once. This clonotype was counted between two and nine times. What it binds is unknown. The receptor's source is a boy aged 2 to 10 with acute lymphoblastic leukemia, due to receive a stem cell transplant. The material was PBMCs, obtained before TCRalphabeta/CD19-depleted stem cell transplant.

Here the CDR3 reads CASSYAFNTGELFF. CDR3 DNA: TGTGCCAGCAGTTACGCCTTTAACACCGGGGAGCTGTTTTTT. The rearrangement joins TRBV12-3 or TRBV12-4 to TRBJ2-2, with D unclear. The CDR3 extends over 14 amino acids. With 4 bases removed from V and 2 bases from J, the gap between germline ends came to 8 bases.